A selection of T cell receptor beta chains follows, all from one sample in a study of blood T cell repertoires in COVID-19. Assay: immunoSEQ multiplex PCR; the TCRdb copy retains only in-frame clones and omits some. Altogether some 160,000 clones are present, around 90% being singletons, with the ten largest covering approximately 2.1%. The source material was peripheral blood. Receptor source: a middle-aged man who had recovered from COVID-19. Each CDR3 is given with its conserved first and last residue. The D gene is left open where the match is weak. Rows give clone size only sometimes, using once, few, many, or a class for an expanded clone.

J gene	clone size	D gene	CDR3 length	V gene	CDR3 DNA	CDR3 protein
TRBJ2-3	once	.	14	TRBV10-3	TGTGCCATCAGCCAACTGGGGAGCTCAGATACGCAGTATTTT	CAISQLGSSDTQYF
TRBJ1-1	.	.	16	TRBV5-1	TGCGCCAGCAGCTTAGTCTCTGGGAGGCGGAACACTGAAGCTTTCTTT	CASSLVSGRRNTEAFF
TRBJ1-1	.	.	17	TRBV6-1	TGTGCCAGCAGTGTCCGACAGTTTCAGGTTAGAGACACTGAAGCTTTCTTT	CASSVRQFQVRDTEAFF
TRBJ2-7	.	.	17	TRBV21-1	TGTGCCAGCAGCAAGGGACTAGCGGGAGGACTCGTAGACGAGCAGTACTTC	CASSKGLAGGLVDEQYF
TRBJ2-1	.	.	15	TRBV27	TGTGCCAGCAATCCTGCACCGAGCTCCTACAATGAGCAGTTCTTC	CASNPAPSSYNEQFF
TRBJ1-2	.	.	12	TRBV6-5	TGTGCCAGCAGTACGGGCGGGCCTGGCTACACCTTC	CASSTGGPGYTF
TRBJ2-1	.	TRBD1	13	TRBV27	TGTGCCAGCAGTCCGACAGGGATGAAGGAGCAGTTCTTC	CASSPTGMKEQFF
TRBJ1-4	.	TRBD1	17	TRBV7-9	TGTGCCAGCAGCTTATGGCAGGGGGTCCCAACTAATGAAAAACTGTTTTTT	CASSLWQGVPTNEKLFF
TRBJ2-7	once	.	14	TRBV11-2	TGTGCCAGCAGCTTAGGGCTAGGCTCCTACGAGCAGTACTTC	CASSLGLGSYEQYF
TRBJ2-3	.	TRBD2	15	TRBV7-6	TGTGCCAGCAGCTCAGGACTAGCGGGCTCAGATACGCAGTATTTT	CASSSGLAGSDTQYF
TRBJ1-2	.	TRBD1	13	TRBV9	TGTGCCAGCAGCCCCCGGGACAGTAGAGGCTACACCTTC	CASSPRDSRGYTF
TRBJ1-1	once	.	11	TRBV29-1	TGCAGCGTTGTCAGGGCCACTGAAGCTTTCTTT	CSVVRATEAFF
TRBJ1-2	.	.	13	TRBV10-2	TGCGCCAGCAGCACAGGGCCTTCCTATGGCTACACCTTC	CASSTGPSYGYTF
TRBJ1-5	.	TRBD1	15	TRBV10-3	TGTGCCATCAGTCGCTCAGGGGGCTCGGAGCAGCCCCAGCATTTT	CAISRSGGSEQPQHF
TRBJ2-1	.	.	13	TRBV4-1	TGCGCCAGCAGTCAAGGAAGGGGCTATGAGCAGTTCTTC	CASSQGRGYEQFF
TRBJ1-6	.	TRBD1	15	TRBV27	TGTGCCAGCAGGACAGGGGGCGGACAGAATTCACCCCTCCACTTT	CASRTGGGQNSPLHF
TRBJ2-7	.	TRBD2	16	TRBV7-2	TGTGCCAGCAGCTCCATAGAGGCTAGCGGGGGCTACGAGCAGTACTTC	CASSSIEASGGYEQYF
TRBJ1-1	.	TRBD1	14	TRBV7-3	TGTGCCAGCAGCGCCCAAACAGGGGCCACTGAAGCTTTCTTT	CASSAQTGATEAFF
TRBJ2-3	.	.	14	TRBV4-3	TGCGCCAGCAGCCAAGAACTCCGCACAGATACGCAGTATTTT	CASSQELRTDTQYF
TRBJ2-7	.	TRBD2	15	TRBV7-2	TGTGCCAGCAGCTTAGACGCGGGGGGGGTTTACGAGCAGTACTTC	CASSLDAGGVYEQYF
TRBJ2-7	.	TRBD2	14	TRBV19	TGTGCCAGTAGTAGCGGGGGGGCCGGCTACGAGCAGTACTTC	CASSSGGAGYEQYF
TRBJ2-2	.	TRBD1	16	TRBV19	TGTGCCAGTAGTATTCAGGGACAGGGGCGAACCGGGGAGCTGTTTTTT	CASSIQGQGRTGELFF